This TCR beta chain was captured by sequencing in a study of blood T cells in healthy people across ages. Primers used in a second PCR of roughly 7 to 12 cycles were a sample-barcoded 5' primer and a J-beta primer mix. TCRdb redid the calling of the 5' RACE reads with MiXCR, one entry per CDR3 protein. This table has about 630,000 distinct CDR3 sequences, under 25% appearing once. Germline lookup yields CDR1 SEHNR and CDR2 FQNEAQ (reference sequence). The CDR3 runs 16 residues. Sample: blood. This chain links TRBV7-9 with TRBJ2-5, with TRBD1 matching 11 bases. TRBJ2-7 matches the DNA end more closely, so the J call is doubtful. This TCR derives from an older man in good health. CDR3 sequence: CASSLGYGQGASEQYF. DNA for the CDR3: TGTGCCAGCAGCTTAGGGTACGGACAGGGGGCTAGCGAGCAGTACTTC.